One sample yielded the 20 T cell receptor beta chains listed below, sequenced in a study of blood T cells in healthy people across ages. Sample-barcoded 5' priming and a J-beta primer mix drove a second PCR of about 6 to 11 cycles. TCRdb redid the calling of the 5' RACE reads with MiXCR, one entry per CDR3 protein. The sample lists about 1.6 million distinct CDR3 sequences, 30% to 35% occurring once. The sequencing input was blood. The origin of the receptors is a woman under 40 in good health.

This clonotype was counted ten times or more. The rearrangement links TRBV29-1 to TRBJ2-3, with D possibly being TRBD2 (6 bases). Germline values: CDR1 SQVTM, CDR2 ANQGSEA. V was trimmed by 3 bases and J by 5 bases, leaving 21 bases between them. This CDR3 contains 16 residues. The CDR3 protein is CSVELPGVAFQDTQYF. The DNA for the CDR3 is TGCAGCGTTGAGCTACCGGGGGTCGCCTTTCAAGATACGCAGTATTTT.

CDR3 amino acids: CAATAGTTYNEQFF. The CDR3 DNA reads TGTGCCGCCACCGCCGGGACTACCTACAATGAGCAGTTCTTC. V usage is TRBV24-1 and J usage is TRBJ2-1; 7 nucleotides agree with TRBD2. The germline V gene has CDR1 KGHDR and CDR2 SFDVKD. This CDR3 contains 14 residues. V lost 12 bases, J lost 2 bases, and 9 bases stayed unmatched.

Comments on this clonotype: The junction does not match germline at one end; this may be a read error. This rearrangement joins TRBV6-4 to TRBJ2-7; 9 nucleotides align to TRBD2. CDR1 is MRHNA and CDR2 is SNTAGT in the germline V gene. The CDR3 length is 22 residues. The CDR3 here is CAGSDSRHYSGSPWGFVYEQYF. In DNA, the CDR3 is TGTGCCGGCAGTGACTCAAGACACTATAGCGGGAGCCCGTGGGGGTTCGTTTACGAGCAGTACTTC.

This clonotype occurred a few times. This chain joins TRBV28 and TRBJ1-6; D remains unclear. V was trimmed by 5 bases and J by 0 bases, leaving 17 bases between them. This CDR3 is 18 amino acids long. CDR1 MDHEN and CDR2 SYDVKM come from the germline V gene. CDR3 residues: CASSPWEGFSSYNSPLHF. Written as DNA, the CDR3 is TGTGCCAGCAGTCCCTGGGAAGGGTTCAGCTCCTATAATTCACCCCTCCACTTT. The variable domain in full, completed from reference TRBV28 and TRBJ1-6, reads DVKVTQSSRYLVKRTGEKVFLECVQDMDHENMFWYRQDPGLGLRLIYFSYDVKMKEKGDIPEGYSVSREKKERFSLILESASTNQTSMYLCASSPWEGFSSYNSPLHFGNGTRLTVT.

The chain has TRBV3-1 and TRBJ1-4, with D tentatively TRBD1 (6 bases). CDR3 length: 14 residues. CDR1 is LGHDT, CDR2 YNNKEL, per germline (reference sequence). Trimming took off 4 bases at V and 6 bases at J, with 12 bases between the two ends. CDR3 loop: CASSPQYRDEKLFF. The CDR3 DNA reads TGTGCCAGCAGCCCTCAGTACAGGGATGAAAAACTGTTTTTT.

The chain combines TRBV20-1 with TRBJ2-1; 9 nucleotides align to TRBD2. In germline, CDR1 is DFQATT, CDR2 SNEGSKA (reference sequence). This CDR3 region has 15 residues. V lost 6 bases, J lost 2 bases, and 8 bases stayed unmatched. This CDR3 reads CSAEGASGAYNEQFF. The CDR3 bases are TGCAGTGCCGAGGGTGCTAGCGGGGCCTACAATGAGCAGTTCTTC.

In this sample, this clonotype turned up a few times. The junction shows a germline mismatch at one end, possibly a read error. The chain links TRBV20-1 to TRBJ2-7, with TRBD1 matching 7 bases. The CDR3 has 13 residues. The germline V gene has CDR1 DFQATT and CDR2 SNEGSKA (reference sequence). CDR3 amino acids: CSARETGFNEQYF. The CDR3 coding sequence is TGCAGTGCAAGAGAGACAGGGTTCAACGAGCAGTACTTC.

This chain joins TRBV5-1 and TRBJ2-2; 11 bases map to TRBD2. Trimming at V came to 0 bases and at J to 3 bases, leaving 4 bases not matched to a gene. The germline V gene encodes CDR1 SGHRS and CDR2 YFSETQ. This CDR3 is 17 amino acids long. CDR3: CASSLAGLAEDTGELFF. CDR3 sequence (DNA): TGCGCCAGCAGCTTGGCGGGACTAGCGGAGGACACCGGGGAGCTGTTTTTT.

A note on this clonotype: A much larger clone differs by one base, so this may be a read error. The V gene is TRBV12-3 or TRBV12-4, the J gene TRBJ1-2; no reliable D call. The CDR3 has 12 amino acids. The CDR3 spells CASSAGNCGYTF. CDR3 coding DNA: TGTGCCAGCAGTGCGGGCAACTGTGGCTACACCTTC.

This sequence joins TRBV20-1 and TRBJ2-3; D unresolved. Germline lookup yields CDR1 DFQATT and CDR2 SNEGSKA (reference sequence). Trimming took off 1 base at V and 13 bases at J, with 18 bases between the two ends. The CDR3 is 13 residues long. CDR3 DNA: TGCAGTGCTAGAGTTTTAGGAGCCGACCCTGAGTATTTT. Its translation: CSARVLGADPEYF.

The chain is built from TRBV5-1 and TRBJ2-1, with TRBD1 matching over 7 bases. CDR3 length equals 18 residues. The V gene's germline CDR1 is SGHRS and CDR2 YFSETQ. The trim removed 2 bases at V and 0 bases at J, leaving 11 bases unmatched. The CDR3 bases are TGCGCCAGCAGCTTCCCACCATCACAGGGGAGCTCCTACAATGAGCAGTTCTTC. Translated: CASSFPPSQGSSYNEQFF.

This chain's CDR3 is CASSIGQGNYNEQFF. The CDR3 nucleotides are TGTGCCAGTAGTATTGGACAGGGGAACTACAATGAGCAGTTCTTC. This chain joins TRBV19 and TRBJ2-1; 9 nucleotides align to TRBD1. V shed 3 bases, J shed 3 bases, and the junction held 3 bases outside the gene matches. This CDR3 is built from 15 residues. Germline CDR1 is LNHDA and CDR2 is SQIVND (reference sequence).

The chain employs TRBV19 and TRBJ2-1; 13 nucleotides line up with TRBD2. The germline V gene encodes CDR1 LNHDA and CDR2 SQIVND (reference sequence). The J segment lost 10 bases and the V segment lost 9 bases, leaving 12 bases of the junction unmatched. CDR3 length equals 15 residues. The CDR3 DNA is TGTGCCAGCAGTGAACCGGGACTAGCGGGATTGGAGCAGTTCTTC. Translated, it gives CASSEPGLAGLEQFF.

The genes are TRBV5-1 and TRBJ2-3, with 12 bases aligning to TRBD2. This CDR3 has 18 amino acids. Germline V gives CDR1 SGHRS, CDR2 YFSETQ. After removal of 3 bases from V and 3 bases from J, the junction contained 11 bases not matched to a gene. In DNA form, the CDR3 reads TGCGCCAGCAGCTATGATGTTGAAGGACTAGCGGGGACAGATACGCAGTATTTT. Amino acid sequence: CASSYDVEGLAGTDTQYF.

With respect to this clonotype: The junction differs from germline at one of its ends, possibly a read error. The CDR3 reads CASSQTMNTEAFF. CDR3 sequence (DNA): TGTGCCAGCAGCCAAACTATGAACACTGAAGCTTTCTTT. J is TRBJ1-1 and V is TRBV4-1; D gene ambiguous. Germline values: CDR1 MGHRA, CDR2 YSYEKL. The CDR3 runs to 13 residues.

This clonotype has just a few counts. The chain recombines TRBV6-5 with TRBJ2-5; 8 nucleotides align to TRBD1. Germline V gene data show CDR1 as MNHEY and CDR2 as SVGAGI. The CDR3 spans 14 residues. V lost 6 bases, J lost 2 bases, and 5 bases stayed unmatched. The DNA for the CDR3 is TGTGCCAGCAGGGTACAGGGGGGTCAAGAGACCCAGTACTTC. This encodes CASRVQGGQETQYF.

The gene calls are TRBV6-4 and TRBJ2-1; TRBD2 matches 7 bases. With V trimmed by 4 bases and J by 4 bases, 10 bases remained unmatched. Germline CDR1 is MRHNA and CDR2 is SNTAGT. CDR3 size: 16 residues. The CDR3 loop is CASSALAAAVYNEQFF. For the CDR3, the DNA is TGTGCCAGCAGTGCTCTAGCGGCCGCGGTGTACAATGAGCAGTTCTTC.

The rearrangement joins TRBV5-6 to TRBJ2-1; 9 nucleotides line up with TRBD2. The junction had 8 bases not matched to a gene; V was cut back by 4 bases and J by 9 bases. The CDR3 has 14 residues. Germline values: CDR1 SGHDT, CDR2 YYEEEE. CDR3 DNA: TGTGCCAGCAGCCGCCGCGGGGGGGCAAGTGAGCAGTTCTTC. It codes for CASSRRGGASEQFF.

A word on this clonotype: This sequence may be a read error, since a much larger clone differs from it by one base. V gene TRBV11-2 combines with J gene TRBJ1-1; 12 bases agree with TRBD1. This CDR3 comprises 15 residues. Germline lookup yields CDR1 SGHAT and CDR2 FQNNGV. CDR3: CASSLGDRGHTEAFF. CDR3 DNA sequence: TGCGCCAGCAGCTTGGGGGACAGGGGGCACACTGAAGCTTTCTTT. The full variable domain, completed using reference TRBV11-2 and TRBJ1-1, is EAGVAQSPRYKIIEKRQSVAFWCNPISGHATLYWYQQILGQGPKLLIQFQNNGVVDDSQLPKDRFSAERLKGVDSTLKIQPAKLEDSAVYLCASSLGDRGHTEAFFGQGTRLTVV.

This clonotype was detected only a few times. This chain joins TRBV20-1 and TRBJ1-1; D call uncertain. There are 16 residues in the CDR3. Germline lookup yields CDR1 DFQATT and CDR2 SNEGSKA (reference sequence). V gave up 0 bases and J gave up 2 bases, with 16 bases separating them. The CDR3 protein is CSAREVGIRVNTEAFF. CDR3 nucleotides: TGCAGTGCTAGAGAAGTCGGTATCCGCGTAAACACTGAAGCTTTCTTT.